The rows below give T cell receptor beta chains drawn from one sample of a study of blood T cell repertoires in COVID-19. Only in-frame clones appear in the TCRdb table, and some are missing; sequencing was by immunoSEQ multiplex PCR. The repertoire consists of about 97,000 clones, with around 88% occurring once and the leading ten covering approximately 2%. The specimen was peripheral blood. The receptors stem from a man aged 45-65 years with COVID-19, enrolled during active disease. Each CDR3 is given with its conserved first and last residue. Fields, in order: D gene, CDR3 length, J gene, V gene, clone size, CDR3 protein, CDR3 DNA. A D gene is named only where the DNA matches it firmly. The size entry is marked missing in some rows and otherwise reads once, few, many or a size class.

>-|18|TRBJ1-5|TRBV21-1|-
CASSARDRGGYSNQPQHF
TGTGCCAGCAGCGCTCGGGACAGGGGGGGGTATAGCAATCAGCCCCAGCATTTT
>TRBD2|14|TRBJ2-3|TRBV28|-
CASRGLGLADTQYF
TGTGCCAGCAGGGGGTTAGGACTAGCGGATACGCAGTATTTT
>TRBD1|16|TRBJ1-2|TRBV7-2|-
CASSLGTGFKFYGYTF
TGTGCCAGCAGCCTGGGGACAGGATTCAAGTTCTATGGCTACACCTTC
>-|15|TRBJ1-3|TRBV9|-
CASSASGGSGNTIYF
TGTGCCAGCAGCGCCTCCGGGGGCTCTGGAAACACCATATATTTT
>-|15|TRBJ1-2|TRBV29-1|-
CSVDRGMEGVHGYTF
TGCAGCGTTGACCGGGGAATGGAGGGCGTCCATGGCTACACCTTC
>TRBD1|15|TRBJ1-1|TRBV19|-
CASRMDRGPGTEAFF
TGTGCCAGTAGGATGGACAGGGGGCCGGGCACTGAAGCTTTCTTT
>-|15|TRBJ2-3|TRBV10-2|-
CASSESPTSTDTQYF
TGCGCCAGCAGTGAGTCTCCTACTAGCACAGATACGCAGTATTTT
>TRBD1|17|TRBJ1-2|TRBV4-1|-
CASSRREGDRGNYGYTF
TGCGCCAGCAGCCGAAGAGAGGGGGACAGGGGAAACTATGGCTACACCTTC
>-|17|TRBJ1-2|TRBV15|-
CATSESPSRQFGYGYTF
TGTGCCACCAGCGAATCACCTTCGCGACAGTTCGGCTATGGCTACACCTTC
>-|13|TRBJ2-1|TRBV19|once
CASSQVVYNEQFF
TGTGCCAGTAGCCAAGTAGTCTACAATGAGCAGTTCTTC
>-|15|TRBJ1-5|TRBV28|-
CASRGMGRGNQPQHF
TGTGCCAGCAGGGGGATGGGGAGGGGCAATCAGCCCCAGCATTTT
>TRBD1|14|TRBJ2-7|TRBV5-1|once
CASSSPGQAYEQYF
TGCGCCAGCAGCTCCCCGGGACAGGCGTACGAGCAGTACTTC
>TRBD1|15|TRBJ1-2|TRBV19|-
CASSITGVEYYGYTF
TGTGCCAGTAGTATCACAGGGGTGGAGTACTATGGCTACACCTTC
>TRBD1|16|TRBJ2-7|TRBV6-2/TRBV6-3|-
CASSTQGQGTPYEQYF
TGTGCCAGCAGTACTCAGGGACAGGGGACCCCCTACGAGCAGTACTTC
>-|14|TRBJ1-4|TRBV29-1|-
CSVSRGTTNEKLFF
TGCAGCGTTTCCCGGGGGACAACTAATGAAAAACTGTTTTTT
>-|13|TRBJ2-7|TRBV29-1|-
CSVGGGAFYEQYF
TGCAGCGTTGGAGGGGGAGCCTTCTACGAGCAGTACTTC